A single sample is the source of the 21 T cell receptor beta chains below, sequenced in a study of T cell responses to AZD1222 COVID-19 vaccine. Assay: immunoSEQ multiplex PCR; the TCRdb copy retains only in-frame clones and omits some. The sample has 150,000 or so clones; approximately 91% are singletons. The input for sequencing was peripheral blood, taken on day 0 of AZD1222 vaccination. These receptors all stem from an adult in good health.

This clone appeared a few times. The rearrangement joins TRBV19 to TRBJ1-5; the match to TRBD1 covers 10 bases. The CDR3 covers 16 residues. J gave up 6 bases and V 5 bases, and 10 bases lay outside the gene matches. Germline CDR1 and CDR2: LNHDA and SQIVND (reference sequence). In nucleotides, the CDR3 is TGTGCCAGTAGTCCTCACCGGGACAGGGGCCTTCAGCCCCAGCATTTT. It codes for CASSPHRDRGLQPQHF.

This sequence joins TRBV3-1 (or the pseudogene TRBV3-2) and TRBJ1-2; TRBD1 agrees at 7 bases. CDR1 and CDR2 from the germline V gene are LGHDT and YNNKEL (reference sequence). Germline trimming cut 4 bases from V and 4 bases from J; bases unmatched to any gene: 3. The CDR3 covers 13 residues. The CDR3 loop is CASSRDSFYGYTF. The CDR3 coding sequence is TGTGCCAGCAGCCGGGACAGCTTCTATGGCTACACCTTC.

The rearrangement links TRBV6-2 or TRBV6-3 to TRBJ1-6; D gene ambiguous. CDR1 MNHEY and CDR2 SVGEGT come from the germline V gene. CDR3 length equals 18 residues. V was pared by 0 bases and J by 3 bases, with 15 bases between. The CDR3: CASSYSSGLNGYNSPLHF. CDR3 coding DNA: TGTGCCAGCAGTTACTCGAGTGGGCTAAACGGCTATAATTCACCCCTCCACTTT.

The chain combines TRBV24-1 with TRBJ2-1; D is perhaps TRBD1 (6 bases). Germline lookup yields CDR1 KGHDR and CDR2 SFDVKD. CDR3 length equals 16 residues. V gave up 2 bases and J gave up 0 bases, with 10 bases separating them. CDR3 DNA sequence: TGTGCCACCAGTGATTCTACAGGGAGCTCCTACAATGAGCAGTTCTTC. Protein product: CATSDSTGSSYNEQFF.

The chain combines TRBV2 with TRBJ2-7; tentatively, D is TRBD1 (5 bases). The CDR3 sequence is 12 residues long. Trimming cost V 6 bases and J 3 bases, with 9 bases left between them. Germline V CDR1 and CDR2: SNHLY, FYNNEI. CDR3 nucleotides: TGTGCCAGCAGCGGCGACAGCTACGAGCAGTACTTC. Translating it yields CASSGDSYEQYF. The variable domain in full, with the rest retrieved from reference TRBV2 and TRBJ2-7, is EPEVTQTPSHQVTQMGQEVILRCVPISNHLYFYWYRQILGQKVEFLVSFYNNEISEKSEIFDDQFSVERPDGSNFTLKIRSTKLEDSAMYFCASSGDSYEQYFGPGTRLTVT.

The gene calls are TRBV28 and TRBJ1-1; D gene uncertain. Germline-derived CDR1 and CDR2 are MDHEN and SYDVKM. The CDR3 is made up of 14 amino acids. Trimming took 3 bases from V and 1 from J, leaving 9 bases between them. The CDR3 DNA reads as TGTGCCAGCAGTTTCGGGTGGGGGAACACTGAAGCTTTCTTT. This gives the protein CASSFGWGNTEAFF.

The genes are TRBV15 and TRBJ2-6; D possibly corresponds to TRBD2 (7 bases). The CDR3 sequence is 17 residues long. Trimming took 8 bases from V and 0 from J, leaving 17 bases between them. The V gene's germline CDR1 is LNHNV and CDR2 YYDKDF (reference sequence). The CDR3 reads CATDIGGAVSGANVLTF. CDR3 nucleotide sequence: TGTGCCACCGACATAGGGGGGGCCGTCTCTGGGGCCAACGTCCTGACTTTC. Combining the CDR3 with reference TRBV15 and TRBJ2-6 gives the whole variable domain DAMVIQNPRYQVTQFGKPVTLSCSQTLNHNVMYWYQQKSSQAPKLLFHYYDKDFNNEADTPDNFQSRRPNTSFCFLDIRSPGLGDTAMYLCATDIGGAVSGANVLTFGAGSRLTVL.

The rearrangement joins TRBV2 to TRBJ1-1, with D uncertain. Trimming left V 7 bases short and J 4 bases short, with 22 bases between. This CDR3 has 16 residues. Germline lookup yields CDR1 SNHLY and CDR2 FYNNEI. The CDR3: CASTFSGRYWGTEAFF. In nucleotides, the CDR3 is TGTGCCAGCACTTTCAGCGGGCGTTACTGGGGCACTGAAGCTTTCTTT.

The chain uses TRBV2 and TRBJ1-2; D not resolved. Germline CDR1 is SNHLY and CDR2 is FYNNEI. The V and J ends lost 3 bases and 4 bases respectively, with 0 bases between them. CDR3 length equals 10 residues. In nucleotides, the CDR3 is TGTGCCAGCAGTGACTATGGCTACACCTTC. It codes for CASSDYGYTF.

The chain combines TRBV6-2 or TRBV6-3 with TRBJ1-6; the match to TRBD1 covers 7 bases. The germline gives CDR1 MNHEY, CDR2 SVGEGT. This CDR3 spans 17 amino acids. The ends lost 6 bases at V and 7 bases at J; junction bases unmatched: 15. The DNA of the CDR3 is TGTGCCAGCAGCTCCTTACCTTTGGGACAGCTAAATTCACCCCTCCACTTT. Its protein is CASSSLPLGQLNSPLHF.

The sample holds many counts of this clone. The chain couples TRBV29-1 to TRBJ2-1; 7 bases are a match to TRBD2. Per germline, CDR1 SQVTM and CDR2 ANQGSEA. The V segment lost 6 bases and the J segment 3 bases; nucleotides outside the gene matches: 14. The CDR3 sequence is 16 residues long. The CDR3 loop is CSVDGLRGEDYNEQFF. The CDR3 DNA is TGCAGCGTGGACGGTCTACGGGGGGAGGACTACAATGAGCAGTTCTTC.

The CDR3 DNA is TGTGCCAGCAGTTACTCGTTTACAGGGCCTAACTATGGCTACACCTTC. Its protein is CASSYSFTGPNYGYTF. The genes are TRBV6-5 and TRBJ1-2; perhaps TRBD1 as D (6 bases). Germline CDR1 MNHEY, CDR2 SVGAGI. The CDR3 spans 16 residues. The V end was cut by 0 bases, the J end by 0 bases, with 11 bases between.

The CDR3 DNA reads TGTGCCAGCGTGGGGGAGACAGTTCCCCTCCACTTT. This encodes CASVGETVPLHF. The genes are TRBV6-5 and TRBJ1-6; maybe TRBD1 (5 bases). The germline gives CDR1 MNHEY, CDR2 SVGAGI. Trimming stripped 8 bases from V and 13 bases from J, with 15 bases between. This CDR3 region has 12 residues.

The V call is TRBV28, the J call TRBJ2-1; 11 nucleotides match TRBD1. The CDR3 runs 15 residues. The germline gives CDR1 MDHEN, CDR2 SYDVKM. J was trimmed by 6 bases and V by 4 bases; bases with no gene match: 5. The CDR3 loop is CASSSGQGAPNEQFF. The DNA for the CDR3 is TGTGCCAGCAGTTCCGGACAGGGGGCGCCCAATGAGCAGTTCTTC.

V gene TRBV6-1 combines with J gene TRBJ2-7; D gene uncertain. V lost 0 bases and J 2 bases, leaving 8 bases between the germline ends. The CDR3 is 14 amino acids. Germline V gene lookup returns CDR1 MNHNS and CDR2 SASEGT. The CDR3 sequence: CASSEAPAPYEQYF. CDR3 in DNA: TGTGCCAGCAGTGAAGCCCCGGCACCCTACGAGCAGTACTTC.

The chain links TRBV28 to TRBJ1-2, with 7 nucleotides matching TRBD1. The CDR3 sequence is 15 residues long. Germline loops: CDR1 MDHEN, CDR2 SYDVKM. With 2 bases clipped from V and 5 bases from J, the junction kept 8 bases outside the gene matches. The CDR3 sequence: CASSLGGGRGYGYTF. CDR3 DNA sequence: TGTGCCAGCAGTTTAGGAGGGGGCAGGGGGTATGGCTACACCTTC.

The sample holds a few counts of this clone. This rearrangement joins TRBV4-3 to TRBJ1-2, with a tentative D call TRBD1 (6 bases). The CDR3 covers 16 residues. The V end was cut by 4 bases, the J end by 8 bases, with 23 bases between. Germline assignment: CDR1 LGHNA and CDR2 YSLEER. The CDR3 DNA sequence: TGCGCCAGCAGCCTCGACTTCCCGGGGGGGGCCGGGGGCTACACCTTC. It specifies CASSLDFPGGAGGYTF.

V is TRBV14 and J is TRBJ2-3; TRBD2 might be the D (5 bases). From germline, CDR1 is SGHDN and CDR2 FVKESK. The germline V and J ends were trimmed by 1 base and 11 bases, with 19 bases remaining between them. This CDR3 comprises 15 residues. DNA of the CDR3: TGTGCCAGCAGCCAAGGTATCCCCTTTAAGGAGGTGCAGTATTTT. Residues: CASSQGIPFKEVQYF. Full variable domain (remainder filled in from reference TRBV14 and TRBJ2-3): EAGVTQFPSHSVIEKGQTVTLRCDPISGHDNLYWYRRVMGKEIKFLLHFVKESKQDESGMPNNRFLAERTGGTYSTLKVQPAELEDSGVYFCASSQGIPFKEVQYFGPGTRLTVL.

This clone showed up just once. The gene calls are TRBV7-9 and TRBJ2-5; D perhaps matches TRBD1 (6 bases). Looked up from germline, CDR1 is SEHNR and CDR2 is FQNEAQ (reference sequence). The germline V and J ends were trimmed by 5 bases and 3 bases, with 19 bases remaining between them. The CDR3 runs to 16 residues. The CDR3 DNA reads as TGTGCCAGCAGCCCCGGGACAAATCTCTTGGAAGAGACCCAGTACTTC. Translation: CASSPGTNLLEETQYF.

The J gene is TRBJ1-3, the V gene TRBV15, with D unclear. The germline V gene has CDR1 LNHNV and CDR2 YYDKDF (reference sequence). The CDR3 is 11 amino acids. Deletions cut 8 bases from V and 3 bases from J, with 5 bases between. CDR3 region: CATSRGNTIYF. CDR3 nucleotide sequence: TGTGCCACCTCTCGTGGAAACACCATATATTTT. The entire variable domain, with the rest obtained from reference TRBV15 and TRBJ1-3, is as follows: DAMVIQNPRYQVTQFGKPVTLSCSQTLNHNVMYWYQQKSSQAPKLLFHYYDKDFNNEADTPDNFQSRRPNTSFCFLDIRSPGLGDTAMYLCATSRGNTIYFGEGSWLTVV.

This chain joins TRBV2 and TRBJ1-2, with D unresolved. The CDR3 covers 13 residues. Trimming cost V 1 base and J 7 bases, with 10 bases left between them. Germline CDR1 SNHLY, CDR2 FYNNEI. The CDR3 coding sequence is TGTGCCAGCAGTGAAGGGTCACAGATTGGCTACACCTTC. This gives the protein CASSEGSQIGYTF.